A selection of T cell receptor beta chains follows, all from one sample in a study of T cell repertoires in cytomegalovirus infection. No antigen is known for these receptors. One entry per CDR3 protein results from TCRdb running MiXCR on the reads. In the table there are some 800,000 distinct CDR3 sequences, 25% to 35% of which are singletons. The material was cultured CD8+ T cells from PBMCs, obtained from culture after CMV antigen stimulation. The receptors derive from a human donor in good health (CMV status not recorded). Some clones in this sample may be carry-over from other donors' samples. CDR3s include the opening cysteine and the closing phenylalanine or tryptophan. D genes are given only for firm matches. The size entry is marked missing in some rows and otherwise reads once, few, many or a size class.

j_call clone_size d_call v_call cdr3_aa cdr3_nt
TRBJ2-7 few NA TRBV7-2 CASSLDPGTEAYEQYF TGTGCCAGCAGCTTAGATCCCGGGACCGAAGCTTACGAGCAGTACTTC
TRBJ2-7 NA NA TRBV12-3/TRBV12-4 CASSLDRNEQYF TGTGCCAGCAGTTTAGACAGGAACGAGCAGTACTTC
TRBJ2-2 NA TRBD2 TRBV6-6 CASSPWGGSTGELFF TGTGCCAGCAGTCCCTGGGGGGGGTCCACCGGGGAGCTGTTTTTT
TRBJ2-1 NA NA TRBV27 CASSPSGTLYNEQFF TGTGCCAGCAGTCCATCCGGGACACTTTACAATGAGCAGTTCTTC
TRBJ1-2 few NA TRBV2 CASSGRPLYGYTF TGTGCCAGCAGTGGGAGACCTCTCTATGGCTACACCTTC
TRBJ1-2 NA TRBD1 TRBV11-1 CASRPLTTGRDGYTF TGTGCCAGCAGACCCTTGACGACAGGGAGGGATGGCTACACCTTC
TRBJ1-5 NA NA TRBV2 CASQRTRKGAFNQPQHF TGTGCCAGCCAGAGGACGAGAAAAGGAGCCTTCAATCAGCCCCAGCATTTT
TRBJ1-3 many NA TRBV4-3 CASSQDWSSVKGDPGNTIYF TGCGCCAGCAGCCAAGATTGGAGCAGCGTCAAGGGGGATCCTGGAAACACCATATATTTT
TRBJ2-1 NA TRBD2 TRBV6-1 CASSPGLAGGRNEQFF TGTGCCAGCAGTCCCGGACTAGCCGGGGGCAGGAATGAGCAGTTCTTC
TRBJ2-6 NA TRBD2 TRBV20-1 CSVGRASGANVLTF TGCAGTGTAGGGAGGGCCTCTGGGGCCAACGTCCTGACTTTC
TRBJ1-1 few NA TRBV7-2 CASHGVNTEAFF TGTGCCAGTCACGGGGTGAACACTGAAGCTTTCTTT
TRBJ2-1 NA NA TRBV15 CATSSRLGGGSYNEQFF TGTGCCACCAGCAGTCGCCTAGGGGGGGGCTCCTACAATGAGCAGTTCTTC
TRBJ1-2 few NA TRBV29-1 CSVERGEHSAYGYTF TGCAGCGTTGAAAGAGGAGAACATTCCGCTTATGGCTACACCTTC
TRBJ2-1 few NA TRBV20-1 CSAPRDLGYNEQFF TGCAGTGCTCCACGGGACTTGGGCTACAATGAGCAGTTCTTC
TRBJ1-1 NA NA TRBV4-1 CASSQVRGRDTEAFF TGCGCCAGCAGCCAAGTTAGGGGACGGGACACTGAAGCTTTCTTT
TRBJ1-5 NA NA TRBV6-1 CASSVADSYSNQPQHF TGTGCCAGCAGTGTCGCGGACAGCTATAGCAATCAGCCCCAGCATTTT
TRBJ2-3 NA NA TRBV5-5 CASSSRGSRTDTQYF TGTGCCAGCAGCTCGAGGGGGTCCCGCACAGATACGCAGTATTTT
TRBJ1-1 NA NA TRBV19 CASSIDLYSGVNTEAFF TGTGCCAGTAGTATAGATCTTTACAGCGGAGTGAACACTGAAGCTTTCTTT
TRBJ1-5 few NA TRBV7-8 CASTDRGSHNQPQHF TGTGCCAGCACCGATAGAGGCAGCCACAATCAGCCCCAGCATTTT
TRBJ2-3 NA NA TRBV6-5 CASSYQGGWPDTQYF TGTGCCAGCAGTTATCAGGGAGGTTGGCCAGATACGCAGTATTTT
TRBJ1-1 NA NA TRBV15 CATSPRRGITEAFF TGTGCCACCAGCCCCCGGAGAGGGATTACTGAAGCTTTCTTT
TRBJ2-1 NA NA TRBV11-1 CTSSQWNEQFF TGTACCAGCAGCCAATGGAATGAGCAGTTCTTC
TRBJ2-5 NA NA TRBV6-2/TRBV6-3 CASSPRQVVETQYF TGTGCCAGCAGCCCCAGACAGGTTGTGGAGACCCAGTACTTC
TRBJ2-7 NA NA TRBV19 CASSMGPGFYEQYF TGTGCCAGTAGTATGGGTCCAGGGTTCTACGAGCAGTACTTC
TRBJ2-1 NA TRBD1 TRBV25-1 CASSRGKGANNEQFF TGTGCCAGCAGTCGGGGTAAGGGGGCTAACAATGAGCAGTTCTTC
TRBJ1-1 NA NA TRBV4-3 CASSQAFGNTEAFF TGCGCCAGCAGCCAAGCCTTTGGGAACACTGAAGCTTTCTTT